The following is a T cell receptor (beta chain) sequence with its context. The data are from a study of T cell responses to AZD1222 COVID-19 vaccine. Trimming removed 3 bases from V and 3 bases from J, with 12 bases in between. Germline CDR1 and CDR2: SEHNR and FQNEAQ (reference sequence). This CDR3 has 15 amino acids. Libraries were prepared by immunoSEQ multiplex PCR; TCRdb keeps only in-frame clonotypes and omits some of them. The repertoire consists of tens of thousands of clones, with roughly 90% occurring once and the leading ten covering around 2.9%. This chain connects TRBV7-9 to TRBJ2-4; a possible D gene is TRBD2 (6 bases). The origin of this receptor is an adult who received the AZD1222 COVID-19 vaccine. Material: peripheral blood, obtained 28 days after the second AZD1222 dose. For the CDR3, the DNA is TGTGCCAGCAGCTTTGGGTCCGGGGGCAAAAACATTCAGTACTTC. This sequence encodes CASSFGSGGKNIQYF.